Sequencing of this TCR beta chain was carried out in a study of early T cells in non-severe SARS-CoV-2 infection. TCRdb processed the 5' RACE reads anew with MiXCR; each CDR3 protein has one entry. The table lists approximately 40,000 distinct CDR3 sequences, approximately 8.9% of them singletons. This clonotype appeared many times. The source material was whole blood. The sequence was collected from an adult who was a healthcare worker with PCR-confirmed SARS-CoV-2 infection or an uninfected control (not recorded which).

CDR3 nucleotides: TGTGCCAGCAGCCGGGACAACCAAGAGACCCAGTACTTC. It is translated as CASSRDNQETQYF. The genes are TRBV7-2 and TRBJ2-5, with TRBD1 as a possible D gene (6 bases). Germline CDR1 SGHTA, CDR2 FQGNSA. Trimming cost V 5 bases and J 0 bases, with 7 bases left between them. The CDR3 has 13 residues. Filled out from reference TRBV7-2 and TRBJ2-5, the complete variable domain reads GAGVSQSPSNKVTEKGKDVELRCDPISGHTALYWYRQSLGQGLEFLIYFQGNSAPDKSGLPSDRFSAERTGGSVSTLTIQRTQQEDSAVYLCASSRDNQETQYFGPGTRLLVL.